This TCR beta chain was sequenced in a study of blood T cell repertoires in COVID-19. On the study more broadly: The United States, Italy and Spain were the sources of the acute and convalescent COVID-19 samples. The analysed material was cDNA or gDNA that came from T cells, B-cell-depleted T cells, or PBMCs.

The CDR3 is 13 residues long. V was pared by 7 bases and J by 5 bases, with 8 bases of the junction left unmatched. Germline V gene data show CDR1 as SQVTM and CDR2 as ANQGSEA. Libraries were prepared by immunoSEQ multiplex PCR; TCRdb keeps only in-frame clonotypes and omits some of them. The data contain 250,000 or so clones, around four fifths of them singletons. The sequence was collected from a man between 50 and 59 years old with acute or convalescent COVID-19. This chain links TRBV29-1 with TRBJ2-1; TRBD2 agrees at 7 bases. Material: peripheral blood. Written as DNA, the CDR3 is TGCAGCGGTGTGTCGGGGGGTAACAATGAGCAGTTCTTC. Protein: CSGVSGGNNEQFF.